The rows below give T cell receptor beta chains drawn from one sample of a study of cytomegalovirus exposure and HLA in healthy donors. Using immunoSEQ multiplex PCR, the repertoire was profiled, and TCRdb retains in-frame clones only, with some absent. Here the sample spans 100,000 to 150,000 clones, about 81% being singletons. The sequenced material came from PBMCs. The receptors were sampled from a woman in her thirties or forties in good health and CMV-seropositive. CDR3s include the opening cysteine and the closing phenylalanine or tryptophan. A D gene is named only where the DNA matches it firmly. Part of the rows lack a size; the others show once, few, many or a class for expanded clones.

.	TRBV6-6	.	TRBJ1-5	TGTGCCAGCAGCCTTGTTGAGGGCAATCAGCCCCAGCATTTT	CASSLVEGNQPQHF
.	TRBV7-3	.	TRBJ1-2	TGTGCCAGCAGCTCCGAGGTGGGCTATGGCTACACCTTC	CASSSEVGYGYTF
.	TRBV4-3	.	TRBJ2-5	TGCGCCAGCAGCCAAGCTAGGAGCGTGGGGACAAGGGAGACCCAGTACTTC	CASSQARSVGTRETQYF
few	TRBV18	.	TRBJ2-1	TGTGCCAGCTCACCTGGGGGCAGGAGCTACAATGAGCAGTTCTTC	CASSPGGRSYNEQFF
few	TRBV13	TRBD2	TRBJ2-7	TGTGCCAGCAGCGAGGCGTCGCGGGGGGCGCGGGAGCAGTACTTC	CASSEASRGAREQYF
.	TRBV5-1	TRBD1	TRBJ1-6	TGCGCCAGCAGCACCACCGGGACAGGGAATTCACCCCTCCACTTT	CASSTTGTGNSPLHF
.	TRBV11-2	.	TRBJ1-2	TGTGCCAGCAGCTTAGCCAGCGGCTGGGGCTACACCTTC	CASSLASGWGYTF
.	TRBV7-9	TRBD2	TRBJ2-1	TGTGCCAGCAGCTATGGGGGGGTCAATGAGCAGTTCTTC	CASSYGGVNEQFF
once	TRBV5-4	TRBD1	TRBJ2-1	TGTGCCAGCAGCCCACCGACAGGGGCCTACAATGAGCAGTTCTTC	CASSPPTGAYNEQFF
.	TRBV5-4	TRBD2	TRBJ2-1	TGTGCCAGCAGCTTGACGGGAGGGCCTCTCGATGAGCAGTTCTTC	CASSLTGGPLDEQFF
.	TRBV9	.	TRBJ2-5	TGTGCCAGCAGCAGCGTGGAGGAGACCCAGTACTTC	CASSSVEETQYF
once	TRBV30	TRBD1	TRBJ1-5	TGTGCCTGGGGTGTCCTCGGCAGGGGGGATCAGCCCCAGCATTTT	CAWGVLGRGDQPQHF
once	TRBV5-4	TRBD1	TRBJ1-3	TGTGCCAGCAGCGCCGGGACAGGCTTAAGCTCTGGAAACACCATATATTTT	CASSAGTGLSSGNTIYF
.	TRBV7-2	.	TRBJ1-3	TGTGCCAGCAGCCAGGCCTCTGGAAACACCATATATTTT	CASSQASGNTIYF
.	TRBV18	.	TRBJ1-6	TGTGCCAGCTCACCCAAACAGGACTACACTTCACCCCTCCACTTT	CASSPKQDYTSPLHF
.	TRBV7-8	TRBD1	TRBJ1-2	TGTGCCAGCAGCCCGCAACCGGGACAGGCAACATATGAGGGCTACACCTTC	CASSPQPGQATYEGYTF
.	TRBV27	.	TRBJ2-3	TGTGCCAGCAGTTTAGTATCAGGGCTTCGAGGTACGCAGTATTTT	CASSLVSGLRGTQYF
.	TRBV2	.	TRBJ1-4	TGTGCCAGCACTCCGATGGGGCAGGAAAATGAAAAACTGTTTTTT	CASTPMGQENEKLFF
.	TRBV28	.	TRBJ2-7	TGTGCCAGCAGTCTATTGTCTAGGCGGGAGCAGTACTTC	CASSLLSRREQYF
.	TRBV28	TRBD2	TRBJ2-1	TGTGCCAGCAGTTTATTGCGGGAGGGAAACAATGAGCAGTTCTTC	CASSLLREGNNEQFF
.	TRBV6-1	.	TRBJ1-2	TGTGCCAGCAGTGAAGCACAGGGCTTTGGTAACTATGGCTACACCTTC	CASSEAQGFGNYGYTF
.	TRBV2	TRBD2	TRBJ2-1	TGTGCCAGCAGTGCTTCAGCGGGAGGTAAGCAGTTCTTC	CASSASAGGKQFF
.	TRBV14	TRBD1	TRBJ2-1	TGTGCCAGCAGCCTTCTCGGACAGGGTCGGGGTAATGAGCAGTTCTTC	CASSLLGQGRGNEQFF
.	TRBV14	.	TRBJ1-1	TGTGCCAGCAGCCAAGCTACCGGGGTGAACACTGAAGCTTTCTTT	CASSQATGVNTEAFF
.	TRBV9	.	TRBJ2-3	TGTGCCAGCAGCGTAAACCCGACTAAGGCAGATACGCAGTATTTT	CASSVNPTKADTQYF
many	TRBV7-9	.	TRBJ2-1	TGTGCCAGCAGCTTATCCGGTATCTACAATGAGCAGTTCTTC	CASSLSGIYNEQFF
.	TRBV18	.	TRBJ1-1	TGTGCCAGCTCCGGGGGGCTGGTTACTGAAGCTTTCTTT	CASSGGLVTEAFF
.	TRBV4-2	.	TRBJ1-3	TGTGCCAGCAGCCAAGGCGGGCAGGGGCGCGGAAACACCATATATTTT	CASSQGGQGRGNTIYF
medium-sized	TRBV5-1	.	TRBJ1-2	TGCGCCAGCAGCCCAAGGACCACGGGGAGGTACTACACCTTC	CASSPRTTGRYYTF
.	TRBV25-1	TRBD1	TRBJ1-4	TGTGCCAGCAGTGAATATGTCGGACAGGGGAATGAAAAACTGTTTTTT	CASSEYVGQGNEKLFF
once	TRBV9	TRBD2	TRBJ2-7	TGTGCCAGCAGCGCCCGGGGGCCAGCGGGAGACCTCGAGCAGTACTTC	CASSARGPAGDLEQYF
.	TRBV6-5	.	TRBJ2-3	TGTGCCAGCACCGAGGCTTTAACAGATACGCAGTATTTT	CASTEALTDTQYF
once	TRBV5-6	TRBD1	TRBJ1-1	TGTGCCAGCAGCTCAAGACAGGGGAGGGCTGAAGCTTTCTTT	CASSSRQGRAEAFF
.	TRBV18	.	TRBJ1-1	TGTGCCAGCTCACTAGGAGAAGTCCTTAACACTGAAGCTTTCTTT	CASSLGEVLNTEAFF
few	TRBV28	.	TRBJ2-7	TGTGCCAGCAGTTTCGCGAATACCTACGAGCAGTACTTC	CASSFANTYEQYF
.	TRBV7-2	TRBD2	TRBJ2-1	TGTGCCAGCAGCTTCCGGGAGGGCCCAGTTGAGCAGTTCTTC	CASSFREGPVEQFF
.	TRBV10-1	.	TRBJ2-3	TGCGCCAGCAGTGAGGGGCCCCACACAGATACGCAGTATTTT	CASSEGPHTDTQYF